These 21 T cell receptor beta chains were sequenced from one sample in a study of patients and donors after allogeneic stem cell transplantation. MiXCR was run by TCRdb on the RT-PCR reads, yielding one entry per CDR3 protein. Of fewer than 200,000 distinct CDR3 sequences in the sample, approximately 30% were seen once. Sequencing input: blood, either unsorted or a sorted T cell fraction (not recorded which). The source is a human donor who was either an allogeneic HSCT recipient or a stem cell or donor lymphocyte infusion donor (not recorded which). It is not recorded whose cells these are; they may come from a transplant donor.

J is TRBJ2-7 and V is TRBV4-1; D uncertain. V lost 0 bases and J lost 5, with 8 bases in between. The CDR3 is made up of 13 amino acids. CDR1 MGHRA and CDR2 YSYEKL come from the germline V gene. This CDR3 is CASSQDYTHEQYF. The CDR3 DNA follows: TGCGCCAGCAGCCAAGATTATACCCACGAGCAGTACTTC.

Only a few counts were recorded for this clonotype. The chain has TRBV6-5 and TRBJ2-3; D not resolved. There are 12 residues in the CDR3. CDR1 and CDR2 from the germline V gene are MNHEY and SVGAGI. Trimming removed 6 bases at V and 0 bases at J, with 4 bases between. The CDR3 loop reads CASSQSTDTQYF. DNA of the CDR3: TGTGCCAGCAGCCAGAGCACAGATACGCAGTATTTT.

The rearrangement joins TRBV7-2 to TRBJ2-1; perhaps TRBD2 as D (5 bases). This CDR3 spans 14 amino acids. Per the germline V gene, CDR1 is SGHTA and CDR2 is FQGNSA. Trimming stripped 4 bases from V and 14 bases from J, with 21 bases between. The CDR3 DNA sequence: TGTGCCAGCAGCTCGCGGGCCCGCCCCCCTTTGGAGTTCTTC. Translated: CASSSRARPPLEFF.

This sequence joins TRBV18 and TRBJ2-3, with D perhaps TRBD1 (5 bases). Trimming stripped 3 bases from V and 0 bases from J, with 10 bases between. The germline V gene has CDR1 KGHSH and CDR2 LQKENI. This CDR3 has 15 residues. CDR3 in DNA: TGTGCCAGCTCACCCGGCAGGGCCAGCACAGATACGCAGTATTTT. Translating gives CASSPGRASTDTQYF.

This clonotype has only a few counts. Here the CDR3 DNA reads TGTGCCAGCAGCTCCTGGGAACGGGGCAGCACCGGGGAGCTGTTTTTT. The encoded protein is CASSSWERGSTGELFF. The chain recombines TRBV11-3 with TRBJ2-2; D is tentatively TRBD1 or TRBD2 (5 bases each). Germline V lookup: CDR1 SGHNT, CDR2 YENEEA. Trimming cost V 4 bases and J 4 bases, with 16 bases left between them. The CDR3 is made up of 16 amino acids.

The CDR3 DNA reads TGTGCCAGCAGTTATAGCGGGAGGGCTTACAATGAGCAGTTCTTC. Amino acid sequence: CASSYSGRAYNEQFF. The chain couples TRBV6-2 or TRBV6-3 to TRBJ2-1, with 11 bases aligning to TRBD2. The V gene's germline CDR1 is MNHEY and CDR2 SVGEGT. V dropped 3 bases and J dropped 4; count of bases not matched to a gene: 2. This CDR3 has 15 residues.

In its sample, this clonotype was seen a few times. V gene TRBV29-1 combines with J gene TRBJ2-1; D not resolved. Germline loops: CDR1 SQVTM, CDR2 ANQGSEA. There are 13 residues in the CDR3. With 6 bases removed from V and 8 bases from J, the gap between germline ends came to 17 bases. CDR3 nucleotides: TGCAGCGTATCTACCACCTTGTTCTATGAGCAGTTCTTC. Translation gives CSVSTTLFYEQFF.

This clonotype showed up many times. The rearrangement links TRBV28 to TRBJ1-1; D is unclear. CDR1 and CDR2 from the germline V gene are MDHEN and SYDVKM. V lost 4 bases and J 3 bases, leaving 6 bases between the germline ends. CDR3 size: 12 residues. The CDR3 sequence is CASSYGHTEAFF. As DNA, the CDR3 is TGTGCCAGCAGTTACGGGCACACTGAAGCTTTCTTT.

This clonotype was seen more than once but under ten times. CDR3 nucleotides: TGCGCCAGCAGCCAAACATCGCTCCTGTTTTTT. Encoded protein: CASSQTSLLFF. The genes are TRBV4-1 and TRBJ1-4, with D unresolved. Germline V lookup: CDR1 MGHRA, CDR2 YSYEKL. This CDR3 comprises 11 residues. With 2 bases removed from V and 14 bases from J, the gap between germline ends came to 9 bases.

This clonotype showed up many times. The V and J genes are TRBV5-1 and TRBJ1-3; maybe TRBD1 (5 bases). Looked up from germline, CDR1 is SGHRS and CDR2 is YFSETQ. The CDR3 totals 16 residues. The ends were cut back, 0 bases at V and 2 bases at J, with 12 bases in the middle. CDR3 bases: TGCGCCAGCAGCTTGGTTTCCGGACAAGCTGGAAACACCATATATTTT. Its translation: CASSLVSGQAGNTIYF.

In its sample, this clonotype was seen a few times. The chain is built from TRBV29-1 and TRBJ1-1; D is unclear. This CDR3 has 13 residues. V lost 6 bases and J 1 base, leaving 12 bases between the germline ends. CDR1 and CDR2 from the germline V gene are SQVTM and ANQGSEA. This CDR3 is CSVQRSRNTEAFF. CDR3 DNA: TGCAGCGTCCAGAGGTCAAGGAACACTGAAGCTTTCTTT.

The chain employs TRBV15 and TRBJ1-5, with D hard to call. The V end lost 0 bases, the J end lost 8 bases, and 8 bases lay between the germline ends. Germline CDR1 and CDR2: LNHNV and YYDKDF (reference sequence). There are 13 residues in the CDR3. CDR3 residues: CATSRDSAEPQHF. DNA for the CDR3: TGTGCCACCAGCAGAGATTCCGCGGAGCCCCAGCATTTT. The full variable domain, with the rest looked up from reference TRBV15 and TRBJ1-5, is DAMVIQNPRYQVTQFGKPVTLSCSQTLNHNVMYWYQQKSSQAPKLLFHYYDKDFNNEADTPDNFQSRRPNTSFCFLDIRSPGLGDTAMYLCATSRDSAEPQHFGDGTRLSIL.

The genes are TRBV29-1 and TRBJ2-7; 9 bases are a match to TRBD2. The V gene end was trimmed by 4 bases and the J gene end by 5 bases; junction bases not matched to a gene: 6. Germline CDR1 is SQVTM and CDR2 is ANQGSEA. The CDR3 length is 13 residues. In nucleotides, the CDR3 is TGCAGCGTTGTCGCGGGAGGGCCGGACGAGCAGTACTTC. This codes for CSVVAGGPDEQYF.

This clonotype has just a few counts. Sequence at one end of the junction differs from germline and may be a read error. J is TRBJ2-1 and V is TRBV28; TRBD2 matches 9 bases. The CDR3 totals 11 residues. The germline CDR1 and CDR2 sequences are MDHEN and SYDVKM. This chain's CDR3 is CASSLREGLIF. The CDR3 DNA reads TGTGCCAGCAGTCTGCGGGAGGGCCTCATCTTC.

The chain combines TRBV7-8 with TRBJ2-5; 12 bases are shared with TRBD2. Losses at the gene ends were 5 bases for V and 1 base for J; bases not matched to a gene: 5. The CDR3 is made up of 16 amino acids. CDR1 is SGHVS, CDR2 FQNEAQ, per germline. As DNA, the CDR3 is TGTGCCAGCAGCCAGGCTAGCGGGAGGGGCCAAGAGACCCAGTACTTC. It codes for CASSQASGRGQETQYF.

This clonotype has just a few counts. CDR3 amino acids: CASSHNPGDGYTF. CDR3 coding DNA: TGTGCCAGCAGCCACAACCCCGGGGATGGCTACACCTTC. The chain employs TRBV7-9 and TRBJ1-2; D unresolved. CDR1 and CDR2 (germline): SEHNR, FQNEAQ (reference sequence). This CDR3 is built from 13 residues. Deletions cut 5 bases from V and 6 bases from J, with 13 bases between.

Notes on this clonotype: One junction end disagrees with the germline gene, perhaps due to a read error. This rearrangement joins TRBV18 to TRBJ1-1; D gene unclear. Germline V CDR1 and CDR2: KGHSH, LQKENI. This CDR3 has 14 amino acids. The CDR3 sequence is CASSPQETSTEASF. The CDR3 bases are TGTGCCAGCTCACCACAGGAGACTTCCACTGAAGCTTCCTTT.

The chain combines TRBV7-2 with TRBJ2-1; TRBD2 might be the D (6 bases). This CDR3 is 13 amino acids long. V lost 4 bases and J lost 5, with 9 bases in between. Per germline, CDR1 SGHTA and CDR2 FQGNSA. CDR3 loop: CASSSGLDNEQFF. The DNA of the CDR3 is TGTGCCAGCAGCTCGGGACTGGACAATGAGCAGTTCTTC.

This chain connects TRBV10-3 to TRBJ2-7, with TRBD2 matching over 7 bases. After removal of 7 bases from V and 1 base from J, the junction contained 4 bases not matched to a gene. CDR1 and CDR2 (germline): ENHRY, SYGVKD. The CDR3 is 13 amino acids. The CDR3 protein is CAITGGGSYEQYF. The CDR3 coding sequence is TGTGCCATCACTGGGGGGGGATCCTACGAGCAGTACTTC.

The chain carries TRBV18 and TRBJ1-1; unclear D gene. CDR1 is KGHSH, CDR2 LQKENI, per germline. V was clipped by 1 base and J by 11 bases, with 17 bases between them. CDR3 length: 14 residues. The CDR3 reads CASSPRGQSGGAFF. The CDR3 DNA reads as TGTGCCAGCTCACCACGCGGCCAGTCCGGTGGGGCTTTCTTT.

V gene TRBV20-1 combines with J gene TRBJ2-1, with 15 bases lining up with TRBD2. The CDR3 has 16 residues. Looked up from germline, CDR1 is DFQATT and CDR2 is SNEGSKA (reference sequence). DNA for the CDR3: TGCAGGGGGGGACTAGCGGGAGGTGTATCCTACAATGAGCAGTTCTTC. This encodes CRGGLAGGVSYNEQFF.